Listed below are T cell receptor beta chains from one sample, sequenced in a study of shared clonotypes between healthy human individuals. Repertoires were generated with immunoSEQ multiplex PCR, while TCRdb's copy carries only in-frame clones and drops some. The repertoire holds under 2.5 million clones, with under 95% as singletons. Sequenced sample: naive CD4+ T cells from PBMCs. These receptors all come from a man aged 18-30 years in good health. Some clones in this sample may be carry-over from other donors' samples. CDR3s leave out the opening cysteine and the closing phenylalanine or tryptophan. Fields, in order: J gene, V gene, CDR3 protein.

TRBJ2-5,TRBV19,ASSVPSGPQETQY
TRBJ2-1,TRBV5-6,ASSFFGRGQSYNEQF
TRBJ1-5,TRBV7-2,ASSLVGTGVGQPQH
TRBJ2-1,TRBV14,ASSPSGARDEQF
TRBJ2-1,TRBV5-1,ASSSSGTDNEQF
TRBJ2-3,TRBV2,ASRGEVEDTQY
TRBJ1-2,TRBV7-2,ASSLAKYLGRQYYGYT
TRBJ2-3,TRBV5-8,ASSLGIAPVATDTQY
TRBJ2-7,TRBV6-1,ASSPARPVDEQY
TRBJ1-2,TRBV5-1,ASSLGPMEGYT
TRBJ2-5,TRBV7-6,ASSLSGAQETQY
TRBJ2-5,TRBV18,ASSPGLAEIETQY
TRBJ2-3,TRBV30,ARPSGGGSSDTQY
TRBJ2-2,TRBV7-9,ASTWGYTGELF
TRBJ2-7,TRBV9,ASSVATTATYEQY
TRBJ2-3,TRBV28,ASSAPGADTQY
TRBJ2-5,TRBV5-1,ASSLGPTSVETQY
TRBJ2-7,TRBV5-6,ASTPDEQY
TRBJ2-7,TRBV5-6,ASSPDRVDEQY
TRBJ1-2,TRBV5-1,ASSSNAGEGYYGYT
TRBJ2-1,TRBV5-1,ASSLNGPGTGDNEQF
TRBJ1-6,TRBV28,ASTGVSESPLH
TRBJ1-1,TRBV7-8,ASSLGRGNTEAF
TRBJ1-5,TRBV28,ASSRGGDGQPQH
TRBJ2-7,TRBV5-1,ASSLAGRAEGKKTYEQY
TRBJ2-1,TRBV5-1,ASSLVAGPYNEQF
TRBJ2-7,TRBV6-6,ATEGSAYEQY
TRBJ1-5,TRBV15,ATSRDRNGVQPQH
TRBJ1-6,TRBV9,ASSPGGGGSSYNSPLH
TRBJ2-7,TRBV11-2,ASRRTSGFYEQY
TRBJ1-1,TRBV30,AWRSFRGGTEAF
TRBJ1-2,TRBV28,ASRLGGGGYGYT
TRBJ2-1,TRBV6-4,ASSERESGNGEQF
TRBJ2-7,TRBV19,ASSPTDGTGQY
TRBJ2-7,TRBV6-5,ASSNRDRGLGEQY
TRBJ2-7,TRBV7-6,ASSSLGGGLYEQY
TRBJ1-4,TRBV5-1,ASSSGQGREKLF
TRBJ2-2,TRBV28,ASSSTSSGELF
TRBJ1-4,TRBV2,ASSRQGHATNEKLF
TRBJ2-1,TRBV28,ASSLGGNEQF
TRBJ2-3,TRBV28,ASSRPQGHTDTQY
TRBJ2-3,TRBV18,ASSPGVPGTDTQY
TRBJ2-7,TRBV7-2,ASSRGLASYEQY
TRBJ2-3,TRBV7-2,ASSSLQGIDTQY
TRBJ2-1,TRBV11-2,ASSPRTAWGVRAYNEQF
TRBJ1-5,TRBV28,ASRDSPQPQH
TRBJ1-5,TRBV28,ASSSESLNQPQH
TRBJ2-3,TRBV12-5,ASGPTPTSGRVITDTQY
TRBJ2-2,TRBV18,ASSPLLGQGGGELF
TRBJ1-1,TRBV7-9,ASSLNAGGTEAF
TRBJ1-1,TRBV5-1,ASSLGSGATLEAF
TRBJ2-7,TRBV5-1,ASSLAPTGTYEQY
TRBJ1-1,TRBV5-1,ASNQQGWNTEAF
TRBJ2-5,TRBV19,ASSIGSGTLNTGVRETQY
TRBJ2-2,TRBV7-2,ASTPPDGELF
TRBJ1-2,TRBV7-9,ASSRQDRGRGYT
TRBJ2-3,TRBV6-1,ASSERPLAGDTQY